The clone carrying this T cell receptor beta chain came up a few times. The antigen remains unidentified. TCRdb used MiXCR to reprocess the reads, holding one entry per CDR3 protein. Among roughly 500,000 distinct CDR3 sequences listed, more than 30% were seen once. The data were taken from a study of T cell repertoires in cytomegalovirus infection. Study-level background: As its CMV epitopes, the study selected recently identified HLA-C-restricted and well-studied HLA-B-restricted targets. Through public TCR beta signatures, both CMV infection and matching HLA type were indicated.

Germline V gene lookup returns CDR1 KGHSH and CDR2 LQKENI. The trim removed 6 bases at V and 8 bases at J, leaving 7 bases unmatched. The CDR3 runs to 13 residues. The clonotype was recovered from a human donor in good health (CMV status not recorded). Some clones in this sample may be carry-over from other donors' samples. This chain joins TRBV18 and TRBJ1-1, with 9 nucleotides matching TRBD1. The sequences come from cultured PBMCs, collected from culture after CMV antigen stimulation. DNA of the CDR3: TGTGCCAGCTCCCTAGGACAGGGGTTCGAAGCTTTCTTT. This codes for CASSLGQGFEAFF.